These T cell receptor beta chains were read from a single sample in a study of radiotherapy plus CTLA-4 blockade in lung cancer. Repertoires were generated with immunoSEQ multiplex PCR, while TCRdb's copy carries only in-frame clones and drops some. The repertoire has about 51,000 clones, about 76% of them found once; the top ten carry about 8%. This specimen consisted of peripheral blood, obtained from a patient treated with radiotherapy plus ipilimumab. The receptors shown here come from a human donor with non-small cell lung cancer who had a complete response to radiotherapy plus ipilimumab. Both conserved end residues are part of each CDR3. Each record gives: clone size, D gene, J gene, V gene, CDR3 DNA, CDR3 protein. The D gene is left open where the match is weak. Not every row has a clone size; where given, it reads once, few, many or a size class.

abundance: once; d_gene: TRBD1; j_gene: TRBJ2-7; v_gene: TRBV5-4; CDR3nt: TGTGCCAGCAGCCAAACAGGGGAAGGCTCCTACGAGCAGTACTTC; CDR3aa: CASSQTGEGSYEQYF
abundance: few; d_gene: NA; j_gene: TRBJ2-5; v_gene: TRBV5-6; CDR3nt: TGTGCCAGCAGCCAGTACAGTGGAGAGACCCAGTACTTC; CDR3aa: CASSQYSGETQYF
abundance: NA; d_gene: NA; j_gene: TRBJ1-6; v_gene: TRBV6-5; CDR3nt: TGTGCCAGCAACAAGAATATCTATAATTCACCCCTCCACTTT; CDR3aa: CASNKNIYNSPLHF
abundance: NA; d_gene: TRBD1; j_gene: TRBJ1-2; v_gene: TRBV6-5; CDR3nt: TGTGCCAGCAGTTACCGCGGGACAGGGGGCCACTATGGCTACACCTTC; CDR3aa: CASSYRGTGGHYGYTF
abundance: NA; d_gene: NA; j_gene: TRBJ2-1; v_gene: TRBV29-1; CDR3nt: TGCAGCGTCCTCCCACACTCCTTCAGACGGGACAATGAGCAGTTCTTC; CDR3aa: CSVLPHSFRRDNEQFF
abundance: NA; d_gene: NA; j_gene: TRBJ1-1; v_gene: TRBV19; CDR3nt: TGTGCCAGTATCAACAGGGCCAGTAGGGAAGCTTTCTTT; CDR3aa: CASINRASREAFF
abundance: NA; d_gene: NA; j_gene: TRBJ1-6; v_gene: TRBV30; CDR3nt: TGTGCCTGGAGTGCCATGTCCAGGGGCTCTTCACCCCTCCACTTT; CDR3aa: CAWSAMSRGSSPLHF
abundance: NA; d_gene: NA; j_gene: TRBJ1-5; v_gene: TRBV2; CDR3nt: TGTGCCAGCACTTACAGGAATAGCAATCAGCCCCAGCATTTT; CDR3aa: CASTYRNSNQPQHF
abundance: once; d_gene: NA; j_gene: TRBJ1-2; v_gene: TRBV6-5; CDR3nt: TGTGCCAGCACCAACCCAGGTAGTGGCTACACCTTC; CDR3aa: CASTNPGSGYTF
abundance: NA; d_gene: TRBD1; j_gene: TRBJ1-5; v_gene: TRBV4-1; CDR3nt: TGCGCCAGCAGCCAAGACGGGACAGGAGTTAATCAGCCCCAGCATTTT; CDR3aa: CASSQDGTGVNQPQHF
abundance: NA; d_gene: NA; j_gene: TRBJ1-5; v_gene: TRBV29-1; CDR3nt: TGCAGCGCCTCCTATCAGGGAGGGGACAATCAGCCCCAGCATTTT; CDR3aa: CSASYQGGDNQPQHF
abundance: NA; d_gene: TRBD2; j_gene: TRBJ2-7; v_gene: TRBV2; CDR3nt: TGTGCCAGCAGGGGAGGGAGGGCCTACGAGCAGTACTTC; CDR3aa: CASRGGRAYEQYF
abundance: NA; d_gene: NA; j_gene: TRBJ2-2; v_gene: TRBV10-3; CDR3nt: TGTGCCAGTCGCCCGGAGGTCACCGGGGAGCTGTTTTTT; CDR3aa: CASRPEVTGELFF
abundance: NA; d_gene: NA; j_gene: TRBJ1-4; v_gene: TRBV28; CDR3nt: TGTGCCAGCAGTTCCCAGACCCGGGAGCATGAAAAACTGTTTTTT; CDR3aa: CASSSQTREHEKLFF
abundance: NA; d_gene: TRBD2; j_gene: TRBJ2-1; v_gene: TRBV6-1; CDR3nt: TGTGCCAGCAGTGCGGAGGGGGGCCTAGCGGGGCCTGAGCAGTTCTTC; CDR3aa: CASSAEGGLAGPEQFF
abundance: NA; d_gene: TRBD2; j_gene: TRBJ2-3; v_gene: TRBV12-5; CDR3nt: TGTGCTAGTGCCTGGGACTATAGGCAGTATTTT; CDR3aa: CASAWDYRQYF
abundance: NA; d_gene: NA; j_gene: TRBJ1-5; v_gene: TRBV2; CDR3nt: TGTGCCAGCAGTGAACAGGGCATTCGCAATCAGCCCCAGCATTTT; CDR3aa: CASSEQGIRNQPQHF
abundance: NA; d_gene: NA; j_gene: TRBJ2-5; v_gene: TRBV11-2; CDR3nt: TGTGCCAGCAGCTTAGATCCGACCTCGGGGACCCAGTACTTC; CDR3aa: CASSLDPTSGTQYF
abundance: once; d_gene: TRBD1; j_gene: TRBJ1-2; v_gene: TRBV5-6; CDR3nt: TGTGCCAGCAGCTCCGGGGACAGGCCTAACTATGGCTACACCTTC; CDR3aa: CASSSGDRPNYGYTF
abundance: NA; d_gene: NA; j_gene: TRBJ2-2; v_gene: TRBV5-1; CDR3nt: TGCGCCAGCAGCCCCTATAGGGGGAGGGGCACCGGGGAGCTGTTTTTT; CDR3aa: CASSPYRGRGTGELFF
abundance: NA; d_gene: TRBD2; j_gene: TRBJ2-2; v_gene: TRBV11-2; CDR3nt: TGTGCCAGCAGCCAAAGAACGGGGGGGGACACCGGGGAGCTGTTTTTT; CDR3aa: CASSQRTGGDTGELFF
abundance: NA; d_gene: NA; j_gene: TRBJ1-5; v_gene: TRBV27; CDR3nt: TGTGCCAGCAGTCCAGGGTTAAGTTGGAGCAATCAGCCCCAGCATTTT; CDR3aa: CASSPGLSWSNQPQHF
abundance: few; d_gene: TRBD1; j_gene: TRBJ1-1; v_gene: TRBV6-4; CDR3nt: TGTGCCAGCAGTCGGGACAGGGGCACTGAAGCTTTCTTT; CDR3aa: CASSRDRGTEAFF
abundance: NA; d_gene: NA; j_gene: TRBJ2-5; v_gene: TRBV15; CDR3nt: TGTGCCACCAGCAGAGCCGCAGGCCGGGGTAGGGAGACCCAGTACTTC; CDR3aa: CATSRAAGRGRETQYF
abundance: NA; d_gene: NA; j_gene: TRBJ1-4; v_gene: TRBV6-5; CDR3nt: TGTGCCAGCAGACGCGGGAGAACTGAAAAACTGTTTTTT; CDR3aa: CASRRGRTEKLFF
abundance: NA; d_gene: NA; j_gene: TRBJ2-1; v_gene: TRBV30; CDR3nt: TGTGCCTGGTCTAAGGCGGGGGCAGGGGAGCAGTTCTTC; CDR3aa: CAWSKAGAGEQFF
abundance: few; d_gene: TRBD1; j_gene: TRBJ1-2; v_gene: TRBV6-1; CDR3nt: TGTGCCAGCAACCCGGTACAGGGGACTGGCTACACCTTC; CDR3aa: CASNPVQGTGYTF
abundance: NA; d_gene: TRBD2; j_gene: TRBJ2-5; v_gene: TRBV19; CDR3nt: TGTGCCAGTAGATCTGGACTAGCTGAAGAGACCCAGTACTTC; CDR3aa: CASRSGLAEETQYF
abundance: NA; d_gene: TRBD1; j_gene: TRBJ1-1; v_gene: TRBV5-6; CDR3nt: TGTGCCAGCAGCTTTCGGACAGGGAACACTGAAGCTTTCTTT; CDR3aa: CASSFRTGNTEAFF
abundance: NA; d_gene: NA; j_gene: TRBJ2-2; v_gene: TRBV19; CDR3nt: TGTGCCAGTAATCGGATCGCAGGGATGATTAGAACCGGGGAGCTGTTTTTT; CDR3aa: CASNRIAGMIRTGELFF
abundance: NA; d_gene: TRBD1; j_gene: TRBJ2-7; v_gene: TRBV6-5; CDR3nt: TGTGCCAGCAGTTACTCCGGTACAGGGGCATACTACGAGCAGTACTTC; CDR3aa: CASSYSGTGAYYEQYF
abundance: once; d_gene: TRBD1; j_gene: TRBJ2-7; v_gene: TRBV5-1; CDR3nt: TGCGCCAGCAGCTTGGCCACAGGGGCCTACTCCTACGAGCAGTACTTC; CDR3aa: CASSLATGAYSYEQYF
abundance: few; d_gene: NA; j_gene: TRBJ1-5; v_gene: TRBV6-5; CDR3nt: TGTGCCAGCAGTTACTCCAGGGATCGCAATCAGCCCCAGCATTTT; CDR3aa: CASSYSRDRNQPQHF
abundance: NA; d_gene: NA; j_gene: TRBJ1-2; v_gene: TRBV5-1; CDR3nt: TGCGCCAGCAGCTTGGAGGGGCAGACTAGGGGCTACACCTTC; CDR3aa: CASSLEGQTRGYTF
abundance: NA; d_gene: TRBD1; j_gene: TRBJ1-5; v_gene: TRBV7-9; CDR3nt: TGTGCCAGCAGCTTGTCAGGGGGAAATCAGCCCCAGCATTTT; CDR3aa: CASSLSGGNQPQHF
abundance: once; d_gene: NA; j_gene: TRBJ1-1; v_gene: TRBV30; CDR3nt: TGTGCCTGGGCGAGTGGGCAGCACTACACTGAAGCTTTCTTT; CDR3aa: CAWASGQHYTEAFF
abundance: NA; d_gene: NA; j_gene: TRBJ1-5; v_gene: TRBV25-1; CDR3nt: TGTGCCAGCAGTGACTCCGGGCCAGGGGTTCAGCCCCAGCATTTT; CDR3aa: CASSDSGPGVQPQHF
abundance: NA; d_gene: NA; j_gene: TRBJ1-1; v_gene: TRBV7-2; CDR3nt: TGTGCCGGCAGCTTAGCACGGAGAGAGGCTTTCTTT; CDR3aa: CAGSLARREAFF
abundance: NA; d_gene: NA; j_gene: TRBJ1-1; v_gene: TRBV5-4; CDR3nt: TGTGCCAGCAGCTTGGGAGGGCGGGCTGAAGCTTTCTTT; CDR3aa: CASSLGGRAEAFF
abundance: few; d_gene: TRBD1; j_gene: TRBJ1-2; v_gene: TRBV4-1; CDR3nt: TGCGCCAGCAGCCAAGATATAAAGGGGGCCCATGGCTACACCTTC; CDR3aa: CASSQDIKGAHGYTF
abundance: NA; d_gene: NA; j_gene: TRBJ2-1; v_gene: TRBV6-5; CDR3nt: TGTGCCAGCAGTTACCCCGCGGGTTCCGGCAATGAGCAGTTCTTC; CDR3aa: CASSYPAGSGNEQFF
abundance: NA; d_gene: NA; j_gene: TRBJ1-6; v_gene: TRBV7-9; CDR3nt: TGTGCCAGCAGCTCATCACAGGGATCTTCACCCCTCCACTTT; CDR3aa: CASSSSQGSSPLHF
abundance: once; d_gene: NA; j_gene: TRBJ1-2; v_gene: TRBV12-5; CDR3nt: TGTGCTAGTGGTTTGGTACTCCAGGGCGGCTACACCTTC; CDR3aa: CASGLVLQGGYTF
abundance: NA; d_gene: NA; j_gene: TRBJ1-3; v_gene: TRBV19; CDR3nt: TGTGCCAGTACCCGAGACAGTTACTCTGGAAACACCATATATTTT; CDR3aa: CASTRDSYSGNTIYF
abundance: once; d_gene: TRBD1; j_gene: TRBJ2-3; v_gene: TRBV19; CDR3nt: TGTGCCAGTAGTACGGGTGGGACAGGGACAGATACGCAGTATTTT; CDR3aa: CASSTGGTGTDTQYF
abundance: NA; d_gene: TRBD1; j_gene: TRBJ1-5; v_gene: TRBV9; CDR3nt: TGTGCCAGCGGGGGGACAGATAGCAATCAGCCCCAGCATTTT; CDR3aa: CASGGTDSNQPQHF
abundance: NA; d_gene: NA; j_gene: TRBJ1-2; v_gene: TRBV6-5; CDR3nt: TGTGCCAGCAGTTATACGGGGTGGAATGGCTACACCTTC; CDR3aa: CASSYTGWNGYTF
abundance: NA; d_gene: TRBD1; j_gene: TRBJ2-7; v_gene: TRBV7-9; CDR3nt: TGTGCCAGCAGCCCACAGGGGGACCCCTCCTACGAGCAGTACTTC; CDR3aa: CASSPQGDPSYEQYF
abundance: NA; d_gene: TRBD1; j_gene: TRBJ2-1; v_gene: TRBV28; CDR3nt: TGTGCCAGCGACAACCGGGACAGGGGGCAGTTCTTC; CDR3aa: CASDNRDRGQFF
abundance: NA; d_gene: TRBD2; j_gene: TRBJ2-1; v_gene: TRBV28; CDR3nt: TGTGCCAGCAGTCGACTAGCGGCCCCCATAAATGAGCAGTTCTTC; CDR3aa: CASSRLAAPINEQFF
abundance: NA; d_gene: NA; j_gene: TRBJ1-5; v_gene: TRBV27; CDR3nt: TGTGCCAGCAGTTGGCGGTTAGGTGGCAATCAGCCCCAGCATTTT; CDR3aa: CASSWRLGGNQPQHF
abundance: NA; d_gene: TRBD1; j_gene: TRBJ2-1; v_gene: TRBV7-2; CDR3nt: TGTGCCAGCAGCCCCCGGACAGGCGACAATGAGCAGTTCTTC; CDR3aa: CASSPRTGDNEQFF
abundance: NA; d_gene: TRBD1; j_gene: TRBJ2-5; v_gene: TRBV18; CDR3nt: TGTGCCAGCTCACCATTCCAGGGGGCGCAAGTGGGGACCCAGTACTTC; CDR3aa: CASSPFQGAQVGTQYF
abundance: NA; d_gene: NA; j_gene: TRBJ1-1; v_gene: TRBV19; CDR3nt: TGTGCCAGTAGTATCCCGGGATCTGCGGGCACTGAAGCTTTCTTT; CDR3aa: CASSIPGSAGTEAFF
abundance: NA; d_gene: TRBD1; j_gene: TRBJ2-5; v_gene: TRBV2; CDR3nt: TGTGCCAGCACCCGACAGGGTGATGTGGAGACCCAGTACTTC; CDR3aa: CASTRQGDVETQYF
abundance: NA; d_gene: NA; j_gene: TRBJ1-1; v_gene: TRBV2; CDR3nt: TGTGCCAGCAGTCCTCGTGGACAGCAGAACACTGAAGCTTTCTTT; CDR3aa: CASSPRGQQNTEAFF
abundance: NA; d_gene: NA; j_gene: TRBJ2-3; v_gene: TRBV2; CDR3nt: TGTGCCAGCAGTGAAAACGGTGATACGCAGTATTTT; CDR3aa: CASSENGDTQYF